This TCR beta chain was identified in a study of cytomegalovirus exposure and HLA in healthy donors. Study overall: The roughly 120 validation repertoires and the approximately 630 first-cohort repertoires shared a platform, a later analysis reported. Notes on the study in general: A few CMV-associated chains proved CMV antigen-specific in vitro. The classifier reportedly diagnosed cytomegalovirus status with high sensitivity and specificity. Investigators reported 150 to 200 TCR beta chains as tied to cytomegalovirus.

As concerns this clone: The antigen remains unidentified.

The germline V gene has CDR1 SGHTA and CDR2 FQGNSA. Unmatched junction bases numbered 4, after V lost 3 bases and J lost 3 bases. This CDR3 has 14 amino acids. Using immunoSEQ multiplex PCR, the repertoire was profiled, and TCRdb retains in-frame clones only, with some absent. Among over 90,000 clones listed, about 95% were seen once. Material for sequencing was PBMCs. This clonotype originated in a woman under 30 in good health and CMV-seronegative. The chain uses TRBV7-2 and TRBJ2-7; 8 nucleotides agree with TRBD2. The CDR3 reads CASSFAAGGYEQYF. The CDR3 DNA reads as TGTGCCAGCAGCTTTGCTGCGGGGGGCTACGAGCAGTACTTC.